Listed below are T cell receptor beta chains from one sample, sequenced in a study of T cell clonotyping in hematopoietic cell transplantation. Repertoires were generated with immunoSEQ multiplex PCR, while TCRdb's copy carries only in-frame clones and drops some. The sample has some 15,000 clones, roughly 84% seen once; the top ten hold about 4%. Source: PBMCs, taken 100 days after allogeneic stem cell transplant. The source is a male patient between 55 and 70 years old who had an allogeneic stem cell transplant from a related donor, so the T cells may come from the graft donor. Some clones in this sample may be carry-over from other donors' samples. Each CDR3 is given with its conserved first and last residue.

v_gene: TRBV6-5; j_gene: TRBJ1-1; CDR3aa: CASSYEGVTEAFF
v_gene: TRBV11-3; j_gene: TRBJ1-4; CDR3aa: CASSLESGQGREKLFF
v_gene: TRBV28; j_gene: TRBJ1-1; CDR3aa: CASSLPSERGAFF
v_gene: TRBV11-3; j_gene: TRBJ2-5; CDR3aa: CASSLGPEREETQYF
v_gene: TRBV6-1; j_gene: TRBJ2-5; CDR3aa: CASSEARGEGTQYF
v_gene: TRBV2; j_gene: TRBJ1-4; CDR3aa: CASREQGPNEKLFF
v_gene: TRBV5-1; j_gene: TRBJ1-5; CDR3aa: CASSFGPLNQPQHF
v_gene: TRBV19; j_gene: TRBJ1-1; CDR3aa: CASSLSWTGNAEAFF
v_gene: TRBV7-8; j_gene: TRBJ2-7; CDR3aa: CASSLAGLSYEQYF
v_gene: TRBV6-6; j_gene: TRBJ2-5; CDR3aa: CASLGLPRNQETQYF
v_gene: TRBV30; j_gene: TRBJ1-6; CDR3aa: CAWRGRVWGISPLHF
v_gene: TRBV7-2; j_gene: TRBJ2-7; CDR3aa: CASSLVGGGAYEQYF
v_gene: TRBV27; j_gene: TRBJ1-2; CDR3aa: CASSLRQGARGYTF
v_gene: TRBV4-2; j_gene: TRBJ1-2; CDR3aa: CASSQEAPPGKDGYTF
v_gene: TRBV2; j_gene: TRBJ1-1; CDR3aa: CASRGRREFTEAFF
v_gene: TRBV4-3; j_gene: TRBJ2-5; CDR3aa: CASSQETSGVAETQYF
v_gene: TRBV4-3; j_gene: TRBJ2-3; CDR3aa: CASSRRSGGALDHTQYF
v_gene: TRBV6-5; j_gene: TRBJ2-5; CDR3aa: CASSYSYLRVAQYF
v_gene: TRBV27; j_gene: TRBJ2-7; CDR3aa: CASKPAGNTYEQYF
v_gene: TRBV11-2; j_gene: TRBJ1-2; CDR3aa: CASSLMGAQGYTF
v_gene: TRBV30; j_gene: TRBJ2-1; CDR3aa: CAWSEFAGGEQFF
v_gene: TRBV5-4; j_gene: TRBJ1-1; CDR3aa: CASSPGANTEAFF
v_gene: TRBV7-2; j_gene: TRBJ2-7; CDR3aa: CASSSARGAREQYF
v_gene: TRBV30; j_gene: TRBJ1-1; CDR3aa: CAWSKTTEAEAFF
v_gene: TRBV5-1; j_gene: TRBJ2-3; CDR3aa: CASLAGGGGNTQYF
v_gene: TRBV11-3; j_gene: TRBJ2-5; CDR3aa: CASSLGGQGRETQYF
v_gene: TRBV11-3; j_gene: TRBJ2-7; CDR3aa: CASKRSSYEQYF
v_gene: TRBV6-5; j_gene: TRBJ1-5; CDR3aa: CASTPDREGQPQHF
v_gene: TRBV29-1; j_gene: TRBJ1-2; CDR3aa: CSVLSRRGTHLFFYGYTF
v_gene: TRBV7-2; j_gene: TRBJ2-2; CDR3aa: CASSLPNTGELFF
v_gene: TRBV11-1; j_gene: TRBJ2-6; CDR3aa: CASSPEVSGANVLTF
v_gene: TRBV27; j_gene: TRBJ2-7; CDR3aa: CASSLYRFGAGRGEQYF
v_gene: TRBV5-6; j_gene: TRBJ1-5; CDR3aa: CASSLAGIPNQPQHF
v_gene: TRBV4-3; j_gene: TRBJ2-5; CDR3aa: CASSPHRRSETQYF
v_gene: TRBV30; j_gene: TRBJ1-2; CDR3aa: CAWSEWRTVRYGYTF
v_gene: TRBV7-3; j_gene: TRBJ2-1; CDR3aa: CASSSTGGNEQFF
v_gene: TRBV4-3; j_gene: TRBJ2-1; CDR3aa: CASSQDLAGGRWNEQFF
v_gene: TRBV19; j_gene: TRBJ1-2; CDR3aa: CASSIPTQGSYGYTF
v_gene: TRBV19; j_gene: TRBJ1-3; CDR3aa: CASSGTVGNTIYF
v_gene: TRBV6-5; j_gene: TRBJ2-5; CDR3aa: CASSYSPGRETQYF
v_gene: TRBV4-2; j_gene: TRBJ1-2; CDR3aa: CASSQARRYGYTF
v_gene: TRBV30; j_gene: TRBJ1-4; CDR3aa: CAWSVGTVATNEKLFF
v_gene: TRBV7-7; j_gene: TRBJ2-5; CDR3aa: CASSFGTTLQETQYF
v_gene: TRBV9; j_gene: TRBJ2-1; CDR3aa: CASSTKRGGRDEQFF
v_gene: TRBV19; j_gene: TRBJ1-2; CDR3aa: CASSIEEGYAYTF
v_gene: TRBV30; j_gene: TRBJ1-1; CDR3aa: CAWTTTVNTEAFF
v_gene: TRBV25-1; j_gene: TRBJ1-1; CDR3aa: CASSDAGTRTFF
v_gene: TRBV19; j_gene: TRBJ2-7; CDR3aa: CASSQEGASYEQYF
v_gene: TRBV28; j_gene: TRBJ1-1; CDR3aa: CASSPLMNTEAFF
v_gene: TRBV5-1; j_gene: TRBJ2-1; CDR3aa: CASSFERGDGEFF
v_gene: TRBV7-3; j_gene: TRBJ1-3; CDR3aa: CASSLTGRGNTIYF
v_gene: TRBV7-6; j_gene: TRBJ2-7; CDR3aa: CASSLTVNSYEQYF